The clone carrying this T cell receptor beta chain was observed once. The data are from a study of blood T cell repertoires in COVID-19. The overall study: Samples taken during acute and convalescent COVID-19 were collected in the United States, Italy and Spain. Nucleic acid was either cDNA or gDNA, and it came from T cells, B-cell-depleted T cells, or PBMCs.

As originally analysed: Nucleated cell number was recorded as an estimate derived from reference gene primer amplification. The protocol was immunoSEQ multiplex PCR, while the TCRdb copy is restricted to in-frame clones and leaves out a portion. For V, J and clone size, that table is used; D and trimming come from the DNA. Of roughly 250,000 clones in the sample, roughly 91% are singletons; the top ten hold 0.99%. The germline V gene has CDR1 GTSNPN and CDR2 SVGIG (reference sequence). CDR3 size: 12 residues. The ends were cut back, 4 bases at V and 0 bases at J, with 7 bases in the middle. Sequencing was done on a sample of peripheral blood. The gene calls are TRBV30 and TRBJ2-7; a weak D match, TRBD2 (5 bases). This receptor was identified in a middle-aged woman who had recovered from COVID-19. CDR3 DNA sequence: TGTGCCTGGATCGGGGACTCCTACGAGCAGTACTTC. Protein: CAWIGDSYEQYF.